Listed below are T cell receptor beta chains from one sample, sequenced in a study of shared clonotypes between healthy human individuals. This table comes from immunoSEQ multiplex PCR, and its TCRdb copy is limited to in-frame clones, with some not included. In the table there are about 1 million clones, about three quarters of which are singletons. The sequenced material came from memory CD4+ T cells sorted from blood. The receptors were gathered from a man aged 18 to 29 in good health. CDR3s include the opening cysteine and the closing phenylalanine or tryptophan. The D gene is left open where the match is weak. Some rows have no size entry. The others give once, few or many, or a class for an expanded clone.

>TRBV5-4|.|.|TRBJ2-6
CASSLDAGGANVLTF
>TRBV6-5|.|.|TRBJ1-1
CASRLTANTEAFF
>TRBV5-1|TRBD2|many|TRBJ2-5
CASSLGLAGVGEETQYF
>TRBV27|.|.|TRBJ1-2
CASSWRGGYGYTF
>TRBV18|TRBD1|once|TRBJ1-2
CASSQDRGQHGYTF
>TRBV30|TRBD1|.|TRBJ1-6
CAWSRPGTGGGSPLHF
>TRBV10-3|TRBD1|.|TRBJ1-4
CAIRGQGNEKLFF
>TRBV5-1|.|.|TRBJ2-1
CASSRGGVENEQFF
>TRBV5-1|TRBD1|many|TRBJ1-6
CASSGQGAYSPLHF
>TRBV28|.|.|TRBJ2-3
CASSLASGTQYF
>TRBV6-5|.|.|TRBJ2-2
CASGRAGELFF
>TRBV9|TRBD1|.|TRBJ1-5
CASSVEGQVWQPQHF
>TRBV4-1|TRBD2|once|TRBJ2-5
CASSRGGGAVQETQYF
>TRBV5-7|TRBD1|once|TRBJ2-7
CASSSRTGGYEQYF
>TRBV29-1|.|many|TRBJ1-1
CSVPGLGDTEAFF
>TRBV5-1|.|.|TRBJ1-3
CASSLQIFSAGNTIYF
>TRBV7-6|TRBD2|.|TRBJ2-3
CASSFGTSMDTQYF
>TRBV19|TRBD2|.|TRBJ2-5
CASSSASGKETQYF
>TRBV2|TRBD1|.|TRBJ1-5
CASSLRQGRDQPQHF
>TRBV28|TRBD1|.|TRBJ2-2
CASSFFASGGNTGELFF
>TRBV5-1|TRBD2|once|TRBJ2-1
CASSTGGLAGVYNEQFF
>TRBV7-8|TRBD2|once|TRBJ2-7
CASSTGLAGTYEQYF
>TRBV5-6|.|.|TRBJ1-2
CASSWGTGYTF
>TRBV19|TRBD1|.|TRBJ1-4
CASRMTGGNEKLFF
>TRBV5-5|.|.|TRBJ1-5
CASSLGGWQPQHF
>TRBV7-9|.|.|TRBJ2-3
CASSLQSSTDTQYF
>TRBV10-3|TRBD1|.|.
CAISESGTATYEQYF
>TRBV27|TRBD2|.|TRBJ2-5
CASSLAGGPWETQYF
>TRBV5-1|.|.|TRBJ2-7
CASNEGYEQYF
>TRBV2|TRBD2|.|TRBJ2-3
CASSATSGRSTDTQYF
>TRBV7-2|.|.|TRBJ2-7
CASSLDGNEQYF
>TRBV2|.|many|TRBJ2-7
CASSEGNPTSEQYF
>TRBV28|TRBD1|.|TRBJ1-5
CASSFGDRKNQPQHF
>TRBV30|.|.|TRBJ1-5
CAWSGGSGDQPQHF
>TRBV7-8|.|.|TRBJ2-3
CASSRGWRDITTDTQYF
>TRBV7-8|.|.|TRBJ2-2
CASSFVAHNTGELFF
>TRBV5-8|.|.|TRBJ1-3
CASSSRLRSGNTIYF
>TRBV29-1|.|.|TRBJ2-3
CSAREGVTDTQYF
>TRBV4-3|TRBD2|.|TRBJ2-4
CASSQDSAGGFGNIQYF
>TRBV9|.|.|TRBJ2-5
CASSDGQQETQYF
>TRBV5-1|.|.|TRBJ2-5
CASSLDGGTETQYF
>TRBV7-3|TRBD1|.|TRBJ2-7
CASSLSGTGDSQYF
>TRBV7-9|TRBD1|.|TRBJ1-1
CASSLTGQGNTEAFF
>TRBV18|.|once|TRBJ1-5
CASSPQGHQPQHF
>TRBV6-5|.|.|TRBJ1-1
CASKTNTEAFF
>TRBV20-1|.|.|TRBJ2-7
CSATGWGEQYF
>TRBV11-2|.|.|TRBJ1-1
CASSLDTVGRFEAFF
>TRBV29-1|TRBD2|.|TRBJ2-1
CSVHTSGRNNEQFF
>TRBV9|TRBD1|.|TRBJ2-7
CASSADGTGTDEQYF
>TRBV29-1|.|.|TRBJ1-2
CSVEGGTDGYTF
>TRBV28|.|.|TRBJ1-6
CASSPIDSYNSPLHF
>TRBV7-2|.|.|TRBJ2-5
CASSLARTSQETQYF
>TRBV7-3|.|once|TRBJ1-2
CASSLTGQGNGYTF
>TRBV30|TRBD2|.|TRBJ2-3
CAWSLTSGGRDTQYF
>TRBV6-6|.|.|TRBJ2-3
CASSFERRDTQYF